What follows are 9 T cell receptor beta chains derived from one specimen sequenced in a study of CD8 T cells in Susac syndrome. RNA was extracted with the RNeasy kit, and a quantity of about 0.45 to 1 ug was reverse transcribed using random hexamers. TCRdb re-derived calls from the immunoSEQ multiplex PCR reads in MiXCR, one entry per CDR3 protein. The sample includes roughly 190,000 distinct CDR3 sequences, approximately 95% of them seen just once. The sequenced sample was CD4+ T cells from PBMCs. These receptors came from a human donor in good health.

The table lists this clonotype with a few counts. The chain links TRBV20-1 to TRBJ2-7, with no clear D. Trimming shortened V by 2 bases and J by 0 bases, and 11 bases separated the two germline ends. The CDR3 extends over 14 amino acids. Germline V CDR1 and CDR2: DFQATT, SNEGSKA (reference sequence). DNA of the CDR3: TGCAGTGCTAGACTGGCAGGCCTCTCCTACGAGCAGTACTTC. Its translation: CSARLAGLSYEQYF.

CDR3 sequence reads: CASSVTGASNQPQHF. As DNA, the CDR3 is TGCGCCAGCAGCGTCACAGGGGCCAGCAATCAGCCCCAGCATTTT. This chain connects TRBV5-1 to TRBJ1-5; 7 bases are a match to TRBD1. This CDR3 comprises 15 residues. J lost 1 base, V lost 4 bases, and 5 bases had no gene match. Germline lookup yields CDR1 SGHRS and CDR2 YFSETQ.

This rearrangement joins TRBV9 to TRBJ2-2, with 14 nucleotides matching TRBD2. Trimming removed 4 bases from V and 4 bases from J; junction bases left unmatched: 3. Germline-derived CDR1 and CDR2 are SGDLS and YYNGEE. This CDR3 region has 16 residues. Here the CDR3 reads CASSPGTSGSTGELFF. The CDR3 nucleotides read TGTGCCAGCAGCCCCGGGACTAGCGGGAGCACCGGGGAGCTGTTTTTT.

The chain links TRBV20-1 to TRBJ2-1; perhaps TRBD1 as D (5 bases). The germline V gene has CDR1 DFQATT and CDR2 SNEGSKA (reference sequence). V dropped 5 bases and J dropped 5 bases, with 7 bases sitting between them. The CDR3 has 11 amino acids. In DNA, the CDR3 is TGCAGTGCTGACAGCGACAATGAGCAGTTCTTC. Protein product: CSADSDNEQFF.

The chain couples TRBV18 to TRBJ2-2; a weak D match, TRBD2 (5 bases). The germline gives CDR1 KGHSH, CDR2 LQKENI. CDR3 length: 14 amino acids. V shed 3 bases and J shed 4 bases, with 9 bases lying between them. CDR3 amino acids: CASSPLGLTGELFF. The CDR3 DNA is TGTGCCAGCTCACCCTTAGGACTCACCGGGGAGCTGTTTTTT.

The gene calls are TRBV7-9 and TRBJ2-7; tentatively, D is TRBD2 (5 bases). V lost 1 base to trimming and J lost 3 bases, with 7 bases between them. CDR1 and CDR2 from the germline V gene are SEHNR and FQNEAQ (reference sequence). This CDR3 comprises 13 residues. This CDR3 is CASSLGEGYEQYF. CDR3 in DNA: TGTGCCAGCAGCTTAGGAGAGGGCTACGAGCAGTACTTC.

The V and J genes are TRBV15 and TRBJ2-3, with D maybe TRBD2 (5 bases). The germline V gene encodes CDR1 LNHNV and CDR2 YYDKDF (reference sequence). Trimming took off 9 bases at V and 0 bases at J, with 16 bases between the two ends. This CDR3 spans 15 amino acids. The CDR3 sequence: CATKPGTLSTDTQYF. CDR3 DNA sequence: TGTGCCACGAAACCGGGAACCTTAAGCACAGATACGCAGTATTTT. The variable domain in full, completed from reference TRBV15 and TRBJ2-3, reads DAMVIQNPRYQVTQFGKPVTLSCSQTLNHNVMYWYQQKSSQAPKLLFHYYDKDFNNEADTPDNFQSRRPNTSFCFLDIRSPGLGDTAMYLCATKPGTLSTDTQYFGPGTRLTVL.

This clonotype was seen a single time. The V gene is TRBV5-1, the J gene TRBJ2-4, with D maybe TRBD1 (6 bases). Trimming stripped 4 bases from V and 7 bases from J, with 12 bases between. CDR1 and CDR2 (germline): SGHRS, YFSETQ. The CDR3 spans 13 residues. The DNA for the CDR3 is TGCGCCAGCAGCACACGTCAGGGGAACATTCAGTACTTC. Translation: CASSTRQGNIQYF.

The chain couples TRBV19 to TRBJ2-1; D might be TRBD1 (5 bases). The germline V and J ends were trimmed by 4 bases and 4 bases, with 14 bases remaining between them. The CDR3 runs 15 residues. Germline V gene sequence: CDR1 LNHDA, CDR2 SQIVND (reference sequence). CDR3 region: CASSRAAGSYNEQFF. In DNA form, the CDR3 reads TGTGCCAGTAGTAGGGCGGCAGGGTCGTACAATGAGCAGTTCTTC.